Sequencing of this T cell receptor beta chain was carried out in a study of shared clonotypes between healthy human individuals. With unsorted samples, genomic DNA was obtained from some 100 million PBMCs. The germline CDR1 and CDR2 sequences are SGHTA and FQGTGA. The CDR3 length is 16 residues. Trimming pared 4 bases from V and 9 bases from J, leaving 22 bases between. With ten immunoSEQ deep assay plates, unsorted PBMC DNA underwent sequencing. In the authors' workflow: There were no quality scores in the junction-only immunoSEQ sequences, so filtering differed. Measured with immunoSEQ multiplex PCR; TCRdb has only the in-frame clones, and not every one. V and J calls and clone size are as listed in that table; D and trimming were resolved from the DNA. The sample shows more than 400,000 clones, around 73% of them seen only once. Study-level results: The sampled material consisted only of blood, and tissue repertoires are likely to differ.

Comments on this clone: Antigen: not known.

The rearrangement joins TRBV7-3 to TRBJ2-1; D gene ambiguous. Sequenced material: PBMCs. The TCR was taken from a woman in her 40s in good health. Some clones in this sample may be carry-over from other donors' samples. Here the CDR3 reads CASSSRRAAILGEQFF. CDR3 DNA sequence: TGTGCCAGCAGCTCCCGTCGGGCGGCCATATTGGGTGAGCAGTTCTTC. Combining the CDR3 with reference TRBV7-3 and TRBJ2-1 gives the whole variable domain GAGVSQTPSNKVTEKGKYVELRCDPISGHTALYWYRQSLGQGPEFLIYFQGTGAADDSGLPNDRFFAVRPEGSVSTLKIQRTERGDSAVYLCASSSRRAAILGEQFFGPGTRLTVL.